Listed here are 24 T cell receptor beta chains from one sample, sequenced in a study of blood T cell repertoires in COVID-19. TCRdb's copy holds only in-frame clones and misses some; the assay was immunoSEQ multiplex PCR. The sample yields 250,000 to 300,000 clones, 88% seen once. The specimen was peripheral blood. These receptors came from a young woman with COVID-19, enrolled during active disease.

J is TRBJ2-3 and V is TRBV2; possible D gene TRBD1, 6 bases. Trimming took off 6 bases at V and 3 bases at J, with 13 bases between the two ends. The CDR3 is 14 residues long. The germline gives CDR1 SNHLY, CDR2 FYNNEI. As DNA, the CDR3 is TGTGCCAGCAGGACAGGAAGTGGGACAGATACGCAGTATTTT. Its protein product is CASRTGSGTDTQYF.

The chain uses TRBV28 and TRBJ1-4, with D uncertain. V dropped 3 bases and J dropped 1 base, with 9 bases sitting between them. In germline, CDR1 is MDHEN, CDR2 SYDVKM. The CDR3 is 15 residues long. The CDR3: CASSFFGGTNEKLFF. The CDR3 bases are TGTGCCAGCAGTTTCTTCGGAGGAACTAATGAAAAACTGTTTTTT.

This clone was seen only a few times. The chain carries TRBV9 and TRBJ1-2, with TRBD1 matching 7 bases. The CDR3 sequence is 14 residues long. Germline CDR1 SGDLS, CDR2 YYNGEE. J was trimmed by 9 bases and V by 4 bases; bases with no gene match: 12. In DNA, the CDR3 is TGTGCCAGCAGCCCCCGCGACAGGGTGTATAGCTACACCTTC. It specifies CASSPRDRVYSYTF.

The CDR3 region has the DNA TGTGCTATATGGGACAAAACCTACGAGCAGTACTTC. Protein product: CAIWDKTYEQYF. The V gene is TRBV7-7, the J gene TRBJ2-7, with D possibly matching TRBD1 (6 bases). Germline assignment: CDR1 SSHAT and CDR2 FNYEAQ (reference sequence). This CDR3 has 12 residues.

The CDR3 bases are TGTGCCAGCAGCGCGACGACTAGCGGGATGCGGGAGCAGTACTTC. This gives the protein CASSATTSGMREQYF. V usage is TRBV9 and J usage is TRBJ2-7; 11 bases map to TRBD2. Germline-derived CDR1 and CDR2 are SGDLS and YYNGEE. The J segment lost 7 bases and the V segment lost 3 bases, leaving 9 bases of the junction unmatched. The CDR3 has 15 residues. The variable domain in full, with the rest retrieved from reference TRBV9 and TRBJ2-7, is DSGVTQTPKHLITATGQRVTLRCSPRSGDLSVYWYQQSLDQGLQFLIQYYNGEERAKGNILERFSAQQFPDLHSELNLSSLELGDSALYFCASSATTSGMREQYFGPGTRLTVT.

V and J are TRBV5-4 and TRBJ2-3, with 8 positions matching TRBD2. In germline, CDR1 is SGHNT, CDR2 YYREEE (reference sequence). This CDR3 is built from 15 residues. J gave up 7 bases and V 0 bases, and 7 bases lay outside the gene matches. This CDR3 reads CASSLASGSTNTQYF. The CDR3 region has the DNA TGTGCCAGCAGCTTGGCCAGCGGGAGTACGAATACGCAGTATTTT.

V usage is TRBV6-5 and J usage is TRBJ2-7; the match to TRBD2 covers 9 bases. The CDR3 is 15 residues long. Germline CDR1 reads MNHEY; CDR2 reads SVGAGI. This CDR3 reads CEPTEVWREGLEQYF. For the CDR3, the DNA is TGTGAACCGACGGAGGTATGGCGGGAGGGCCTCGAGCAGTACTTC.

The genes are TRBV27 and TRBJ2-5; TRBD1 matches 7 bases. J gave up 2 bases and V 0 bases, and 0 bases lay outside the gene matches. Germline V gene data show CDR1 as MNHEY and CDR2 as SMNVEV (reference sequence). CDR3 size: 14 residues. In DNA form, the CDR3 reads TGTGCCAGCAGTTTATCGACAGGGCAAGAGACCCAGTACTTC. Its protein product is CASSLSTGQETQYF.

The gene calls are TRBV5-4 and TRBJ2-1, with TRBD2 as a possible D gene (6 bases). V was pared by 9 bases and J by 6 bases, with 28 bases between. The CDR3 runs 17 residues. CDR1 and CDR2 from the germline V gene are SGHNT and YYREEE (reference sequence). The CDR3: CAIPLEGLGRTGNEQFF. The CDR3, as DNA: TGTGCCATCCCCCTTGAGGGGCTCGGGAGAACGGGCAATGAGCAGTTCTTC. The whole variable domain, filled in from reference TRBV5-4 and TRBJ2-1, reads ETGVTQSPTHLIKTRGQQVTLRCSSQSGHNTVSWYQQALGQGPQFIFQYYREEENGRGNFPPRFSGLQFPNYSSELNVNALELDDSALYLCAIPLEGLGRTGNEQFFGPGTRLTVL.

The rearrangement uses TRBV10-1 and TRBJ2-3, with a tentative D call TRBD1 (5 bases). Trimming left V 2 bases short and J 8 bases short, with 8 bases between. Looked up from germline, CDR1 is WNHNN and CDR2 is SYGVQD (reference sequence). The CDR3 length is 12 residues. CDR3 bases: TGCGCCAGCAGTGAGGGTAGGGGTACGCAGTATTTT. It specifies CASSEGRGTQYF.

The chain uses TRBV28 and TRBJ1-2; 9 nucleotides line up with TRBD1. Germline CDR1 and CDR2: MDHEN and SYDVKM. V trimming: 7 bases; J trimming: 6 bases; junction bases outside the gene matches: 12. This CDR3 contains 15 residues. Written as DNA, the CDR3 is TGTGCCAGCAAAGGCGGAGACAGGGGGTCGGATGGCTACACCTTC. Translated, it gives CASKGGDRGSDGYTF.

The chain recombines TRBV9 with TRBJ1-2; no clear D gene. V lost 0 bases, J lost 6 bases, and 6 bases lay in between. CDR3 length equals 12 residues. The germline CDR1 and CDR2 sequences are SGDLS and YYNGEE. In DNA form, the CDR3 reads TGTGCCAGCAGCGTAGCTCGCGATGGCTACACCTTC. Encoded protein: CASSVARDGYTF.

The table lists this clone with a count of one. The chain couples TRBV6-6 to TRBJ1-6, with D perhaps matching TRBD1 (6 bases). This CDR3 has 14 residues. V gave up 0 bases and J gave up 10 bases, with 10 bases separating them. Germline CDR1 MNHNY, CDR2 SVGAGI (reference sequence). In nucleotides, the CDR3 is TGTGCCAGCAGTTACTCACAGGGAGAATCACCCCTCCACTTT. Amino acid sequence: CASSYSQGESPLHF.

This chain links TRBV2 with TRBJ2-7, with TRBD1 matching 8 bases. After removal of 9 bases from V and 3 bases from J, the junction contained 10 bases not matched to a gene. The CDR3 length is 14 residues. From germline, CDR1 is SNHLY and CDR2 FYNNEI. For the CDR3, the DNA is TGTGCCAGTAGGACGGGACAGGCAAACTACGAGCAGTACTTC. This sequence encodes CASRTGQANYEQYF.

V gene TRBV10-2 combines with J gene TRBJ1-5; D is unresolved. The length of the CDR3 is 13 residues. CDR1 and CDR2 from the germline V gene are WSHSY and SAAADI. The V and J ends lost 3 bases and 4 bases respectively, with 7 bases between them. CDR3 sequence: CASSDGENQPQHF. The CDR3 DNA follows: TGCGCCAGCAGTGATGGGGAGAATCAGCCCCAGCATTTT.

J is TRBJ2-2 and V is TRBV4-1; 10 positions agree with TRBD2. The CDR3 is 20 residues long. CDR1 MGHRA and CDR2 YSYEKL come from the germline V gene. Trimming cost V 0 bases and J 4 bases; bases outside gene matches: 14. In DNA form, the CDR3 reads TGCGCCAGCAGCCAAGATGGGGTTGAAGCGGGAGGGGGTGGCACCGGGGAGCTGTTTTTT. It codes for CASSQDGVEAGGGGTGELFF.

With respect to this clone: Mismatch with germline at one junction end may stem from a read error. The J gene is TRBJ2-1, the V gene TRBV7-7, with TRBD1 matching 11 bases. Germline-derived CDR1 and CDR2 are SSHAT and FNYEAQ (reference sequence). The CDR3 has 14 amino acids. The CDR3 reads CASSPDRGHDEQFF. CDR3 sequence (DNA): TGTGCTAGCAGCCCGGACAGGGGGCACGATGAGCAGTTCTTC.

J is TRBJ2-5 and V is TRBV5-1; D might be TRBD1 (6 bases). The CDR3 extends over 21 amino acids. The V gene lost 0 bases and the J gene lost 1 base, with 28 bases spanning the gap. The germline V gene has CDR1 SGHRS and CDR2 YFSETQ. DNA of the CDR3: TGCGCCAGCAGCTTGGGGTTAAACAGGGCAGTTAGTGCTGCGGCCCAAGAGACCCAGTACTTC. Translation: CASSLGLNRAVSAAAQETQYF. Full variable domain (rest looked up from reference TRBV5-1 and TRBJ2-5): KAGVTQTPRYLIKTRGQQVTLSCSPISGHRSVSWYQQTPGQGLQFLFEYFSETQRNKGNFPGRFSGRQFSNSRSEMNVSTLELGDSALYLCASSLGLNRAVSAAAQETQYFGPGTRLLVL.

The rearrangement joins TRBV6-2 or TRBV6-3 to TRBJ2-1; 8 positions agree with TRBD2. This CDR3 is built from 17 residues. Germline V gene lookup returns CDR1 MNHEY and CDR2 SVGEGT. J was trimmed by 2 bases and V by 4 bases; bases with no gene match: 10. The CDR3 loop is CASSSVVPGGTYNEQFF. CDR3 bases: TGTGCCAGCAGTTCGGTAGTTCCGGGAGGGACCTACAATGAGCAGTTCTTC.

The V call is TRBV9, the J call TRBJ2-7; 12 bases are a match to TRBD2. The junction had 6 bases not matched to a gene; V was cut back by 1 base and J by 7 bases. The length of the CDR3 is 15 residues. Germline CDR1 and CDR2: SGDLS and YYNGEE. This chain's CDR3 is CASSVRLAGVAEQYF. The CDR3 DNA reads as TGTGCCAGCAGCGTAAGACTAGCGGGAGTAGCGGAGCAGTACTTC. Looking up the rest from reference TRBV9 and TRBJ2-7 gives the full variable domain: DSGVTQTPKHLITATGQRVTLRCSPRSGDLSVYWYQQSLDQGLQFLIQYYNGEERAKGNILERFSAQQFPDLHSELNLSSLELGDSALYFCASSVRLAGVAEQYFGPGTRLTVT.

The rearrangement joins TRBV27 to TRBJ2-1; 7 nucleotides match TRBD1. The CDR3 consists of 18 residues. CDR1 MNHEY and CDR2 SMNVEV come from the germline V gene (reference sequence). The junction had 17 bases not matched to a gene; V was cut back by 2 bases and J by 7 bases. CDR3 in amino acids: CASSLDHLGPGGFNEQFF. For the CDR3, the DNA is TGTGCCAGCAGTTTAGATCACCTCGGGCCAGGGGGATTTAATGAGCAGTTCTTC.

This chain joins TRBV30 and TRBJ1-2, with D possibly TRBD1 on 5 matching bases. V was pared by 3 bases and J by 8 bases, with 13 bases between. Germline assignment: CDR1 GTSNPN and CDR2 SVGIG (reference sequence). This CDR3 has 12 amino acids. The CDR3 coding sequence is TGTGCCTGGAGCATTAAGGGGAAAGGCTACACCTTC. The encoded protein is CAWSIKGKGYTF.

J is TRBJ1-5 and V is TRBV18, with D possibly matching TRBD1 (6 bases). Germline CDR1 and CDR2: KGHSH and LQKENI. This CDR3 contains 14 residues. The V end was cut by 5 bases, the J end by 8 bases, with 16 bases between. The CDR3 sequence: CASSSLQGNEPQHF. DNA for the CDR3: TGTGCCAGCTCATCCTTACAGGGTAACGAGCCCCAGCATTTT. Complete variable domain (other parts from reference TRBV18 and TRBJ1-5): NAGVMQNPRHLVRRRGQEARLRCSPMKGHSHVYWYRQLPEEGLKFMVYLQKENIIDESGMPKERFSAEFPKEGPSILRIQQVVRGDSAAYFCASSSLQGNEPQHFGDGTRLSIL.

The rearrangement links TRBV4-3 to TRBJ2-7, with 13 bases matching TRBD2. Germline V gene data show CDR1 as LGHNA and CDR2 as YSLEER. This CDR3 is built from 16 residues. Trimming cost V 4 bases and J 6 bases; bases outside gene matches: 9. The chain's CDR3 is CASSPELAGGPREQYF. Here the CDR3 DNA reads TGCGCCAGCAGCCCCGAACTAGCGGGAGGGCCTCGCGAGCAGTACTTC.